Below, one TCR beta chain is given with its context. What it binds is unknown. TCRdb processed the RT-PCR reads anew with MiXCR; each CDR3 protein has one entry. The table lists about 800,000 distinct CDR3 sequences, over 20% of them singletons, with roughly 10% in the top ten. This sample was included in a study of response to subunit inactivated influenza vaccine. The study, taken as a whole, reports: Only a handful of new T cells, the authors suggested, are recruited with each seasonal influenza vaccination.

Germline V gene data show CDR1 as SGHTA and CDR2 as FQGNSA. Trimming took off 1 base at V and 5 bases at J, with 12 bases between the two ends. The CDR3 spans 15 residues. The TCR sequence derives from a man between 45 and 60 years old who received an inactivated influenza vaccine. The chain combines TRBV7-2 with TRBJ2-1, with D perhaps TRBD2 (5 bases). Sequenced material: PBMCs from blood, taken about 5 days after vaccination. The CDR3, as DNA: TGTGCCAGCAGCTTAGGTGGGAGCTGGGACAATGAGCAGTTCTTC. Protein product: CASSLGGSWDNEQFF.